A selection of T cell receptor beta chains follows, all from one sample in a study of blood T cell repertoires in COVID-19. Generated by immunoSEQ multiplex PCR, the TCRdb table keeps only in-frame clones and is missing some. The sample has 50,000 to 75,000 clones, roughly 80% seen once. Sequencing used peripheral blood. Every receptor here comes from a man older than 75 with active or convalescent COVID-19. CDR3s include the opening cysteine and the closing phenylalanine or tryptophan. D genes are given only for firm matches. The size of a clone is reported for some rows only, either as once, few or many, or as a class for expanded clones.

>14|TRBJ2-1|TRBV9|.|TRBD2
CASSVSGRGNEQFF
TGTGCCAGCAGCGTTAGCGGGAGGGGGAATGAGCAGTTCTTC
>17|TRBJ1-1|TRBV12-5|few|.
CASGLTTDFRGGTEAFF
TGTGCTAGTGGTTTGACGACCGACTTCCGGGGGGGCACTGAAGCTTTCTTT
>15|TRBJ1-5|TRBV10-3|.|TRBD1
CAISDQGAGNQPQHF
TGTGCCATCAGCGACCAGGGGGCCGGCAATCAGCCCCAGCATTTT
>17|TRBJ2-7|TRBV28|.|TRBD2
CASSPWRGTVGPYEQYF
TGTGCCAGCAGTCCATGGCGGGGGACCGTAGGGCCATACGAGCAGTACTTC
>14|TRBJ2-2|TRBV19|few|.
CASSINRVTGELFF
TGTGCCAGTAGTATAAACAGGGTGACCGGGGAGCTGTTTTTT
>12|TRBJ2-3|TRBV20-1|.|.
CSASRETDTQYF
TGCAGTGCTAGTAGAGAAACAGATACGCAGTATTTT
>11|TRBJ2-7|TRBV10-1|.|TRBD1
CASGDRYEQYF
TGCGCCAGCGGGGACAGATACGAGCAGTACTTC
>13|TRBJ2-7|TRBV29-1|.|TRBD1
CSGTGAATYEQYF
TGCAGCGGAACAGGGGCCGCTACCTACGAGCAGTACTTC
>15|TRBJ1-4|TRBV2|.|.
CASILTGSNLEKLFF
TGTGCCAGCATTCTTACAGGGTCGAACCTTGAAAAACTGTTTTTT
>14|TRBJ1-4|TRBV3-1/TRBV3-2|.|.
CASSQAGVMGKLFF
TGTGCCAGCAGCCAAGCGGGGGTAATGGGAAAACTGTTTTTT
>13|TRBJ2-7|TRBV27|few|.
CASSGPGVGEQYF
TGTGCCAGCAGTGGGCCAGGGGTGGGCGAGCAGTACTTC
>16|TRBJ2-2|TRBV7-2|.|TRBD2
CASSFVLAGGTGELFF
TGTGCCAGCAGCTTTGTACTAGCGGGAGGGACCGGGGAGCTGTTTTTT
>15|TRBJ1-5|TRBV19|once|TRBD1
CASSFGTGGYQPQHF
TGTGCCAGTAGTTTTGGGACAGGGGGCTATCAGCCCCAGCATTTT
>14|TRBJ2-1|TRBV2|once|TRBD2
CASSTGLAANEQFF
TGTGCCAGCAGTACGGGACTAGCGGCCAATGAGCAGTTCTTC
>12|TRBJ2-4|TRBV6-5|.|TRBD1
CASSVQGHIQYF
TGTGCCAGCAGCGTACAGGGGCACATTCAGTACTTC